These 17 T cell receptor beta chains share one sample of origin, sequenced in a study of shared clonotypes between healthy human individuals. Using immunoSEQ multiplex PCR, the repertoire was profiled, and TCRdb retains in-frame clones only, with some absent. Of roughly 1,500,000 clones listed, 98% are singletons. The sequenced material came from naive CD4+ T cells sorted from blood. Subset described: CD45RA+ positively selected. Every receptor here comes from a man in his thirties or forties in good health.

The chain recombines TRBV7-9 with TRBJ1-2, with 9 bases aligning to TRBD1. From germline, CDR1 is SEHNR and CDR2 FQNEAQ (reference sequence). V lost 4 bases and J lost 2; bases outside the gene matches: 2. The CDR3 runs to 14 residues. The CDR3 region is CASSSGQGNYGYTF. CDR3 DNA: TGTGCCAGCAGCTCGGGACAGGGAAACTATGGCTACACCTTC. The full variable domain, with the rest looked up from reference TRBV7-9 and TRBJ1-2, is DTGVSQNPRHKITKRGQNVTFRCDPISEHNRLYWYRQTLGQGPEFLTYFQNEAQLEKSRLLSDRFSAERPKGSFSTLEIQRTEQGDSAMYLCASSSGQGNYGYTFGSGTRLTVV.

The J gene is TRBJ2-5, the V gene TRBV7-8; no clear D gene. CDR1 and CDR2 from the germline V gene are SGHVS and FQNEAQ. V lost 2 bases, J lost 4 bases, and 8 bases lay in between. The CDR3 is made up of 13 amino acids. DNA of the CDR3: TGTGCCAGCAGCTTATTTCCTACAGAGACCCAGTACTTC. It codes for CASSLFPTETQYF.

The J gene is TRBJ1-2, the V gene TRBV4-1; possible D gene TRBD1, 5 bases. The CDR3 totals 15 residues. Germline V gives CDR1 MGHRA, CDR2 YSYEKL. Trimming cost V 0 bases and J 4 bases, with 12 bases left between them. In nucleotides, the CDR3 is TGCGCCAGCAGCCAAGAGGAGACAGCTGTCTATGGCTACACCTTC. Translation: CASSQEETAVYGYTF.

This clone is a singleton in its sample. The V gene is TRBV11-2, the J gene TRBJ2-7; 8 bases are shared with TRBD2. The trim removed 5 bases at V and 2 bases at J, leaving 11 bases unmatched. This CDR3 region has 16 residues. Looked up from germline, CDR1 is SGHAT and CDR2 is FQNNGV. CDR3: CASSLAGGRLPYEQYF. The CDR3 region has the DNA TGTGCCAGCAGCCTAGCGGGCGGGAGGCTCCCCTACGAGCAGTACTTC.

The rearrangement links TRBV2 to TRBJ1-1, with D possibly TRBD1 on 5 matching bases. The CDR3 runs 14 residues. CDR1 and CDR2 (germline): SNHLY, FYNNEI. The V and J ends lost 6 bases and 11 bases respectively, with 22 bases between them. CDR3 in amino acids: CASRSTGTSSGAFF. The CDR3 nucleotides read TGTGCCAGCAGGTCGACTGGGACCTCGTCTGGGGCTTTCTTT.

The J gene is TRBJ2-7, the V gene TRBV5-1; 7 nucleotides agree with TRBD2. CDR3 length equals 15 residues. Germline V lookup: CDR1 SGHRS, CDR2 YFSETQ. The ends lost 1 base at V and 5 bases at J; junction bases unmatched: 9. The DNA for the CDR3 is TGCGCCAGCAGCTTGCACCAAGGACTAGTCGACGAGCAGTACTTC. Translating it yields CASSLHQGLVDEQYF.

V is TRBV4-2 and J is TRBJ1-5; D is perhaps TRBD1 (5 bases). The CDR3 sequence is 17 residues long. V was cut by 1 base and J by 1 base, with 14 bases left in between. The germline V gene encodes CDR1 LGHNA and CDR2 YNFKEQ. In nucleotides, the CDR3 is TGTGCCAGCAGCCAAGTAGGGGCGGTGAGGAGCAATCAGCCCCAGCATTTT. It translates to CASSQVGAVRSNQPQHF.

This chain connects TRBV5-4 to TRBJ2-7; TRBD2 matches 11 bases. The trim removed 4 bases at V and 6 bases at J, leaving 12 bases unmatched. CDR1 and CDR2 (germline): SGHNT, YYREEE (reference sequence). CDR3 size: 16 residues. Here the CDR3 DNA reads TGTGCCAGCAGCCCAGGGACTAGCGGCTATACTCCCGAGCAGTACTTC. It encodes CASSPGTSGYTPEQYF.

The V and J genes are TRBV5-1 and TRBJ2-2; no clear D. Germline CDR1 reads SGHRS; CDR2 reads YFSETQ. This CDR3 contains 14 residues. V was trimmed by 6 bases and J by 2 bases, leaving 11 bases between them. CDR3 coding DNA: TGCGCCAGCAAGGCCGGAATTAACACCGGGGAGCTGTTTTTT. Translated: CASKAGINTGELFF. The variable domain in full, completed from reference TRBV5-1 and TRBJ2-2, reads KAGVTQTPRYLIKTRGQQVTLSCSPISGHRSVSWYQQTPGQGLQFLFEYFSETQRNKGNFPGRFSGRQFSNSRSEMNVSTLELGDSALYLCASKAGINTGELFFGEGSRLTVL.

The J gene is TRBJ2-3, the V gene TRBV11-3; D remains ambiguous. CDR3 length equals 12 residues. Trimming left V 4 bases short and J 2 bases short, with 4 bases between. CDR1 is SGHNT and CDR2 is YENEEA in the germline V gene. The CDR3 DNA is TGTGCCAGCAGCTCCACCACAGATACGCAGTATTTT. Translated, it gives CASSSTTDTQYF.

This chain joins TRBV4-3 and TRBJ1-4, with D maybe TRBD1 (6 bases). The germline gives CDR1 LGHNA, CDR2 YSLEER. CDR3 length: 17 residues. V lost 3 bases, J lost 8 bases, and 22 bases lay in between. The CDR3 nucleotides read TGCGCCAGCAGCCACCTAAGAATGGGAGGGGGGGAAGAAAAACTGTTTTTT. This encodes CASSHLRMGGGEEKLFF.

This clone was found once. CDR3 amino acids: CSALLGEQFF. CDR3 in DNA: TGCAGTGCCCTGCTGGGGGAGCAGTTCTTC. V is TRBV20-1 and J is TRBJ2-1; no reliable D call. The germline V gene has CDR1 DFQATT and CDR2 SNEGSKA (reference sequence). This CDR3 comprises 10 residues. Trimming left V 6 bases short and J 10 bases short, with 10 bases between.

CDR3 DNA: TGTGCCAGCAGCTTAAGCGAACGGTACAATGAGCAGTTCTTC. Translating gives CASSLSERYNEQFF. V is TRBV5-4 and J is TRBJ2-1; no definite D call. Germline values: CDR1 SGHNT, CDR2 YYREEE (reference sequence). The CDR3 is 14 amino acids. Trimming stripped 2 bases from V and 4 bases from J, with 10 bases between.

The CDR3 nucleotides read TGTGCCAGCAGCTTAGGAGCCGTCGAAAAACTGTTTTTT. Amino acid sequence: CASSLGAVEKLFF. The chain uses TRBV7-9 and TRBJ1-4; D is undetermined. Per the germline V gene, CDR1 is SEHNR and CDR2 is FQNEAQ (reference sequence). V was clipped by 1 base and J by 8 bases, with 8 bases between them. This CDR3 is built from 13 residues.

The V gene is TRBV28, the J gene TRBJ2-7; 7 bases fit TRBD2. The junction had 4 bases not matched to a gene; V was cut back by 5 bases and J by 9 bases. Germline CDR1 MDHEN, CDR2 SYDVKM. This CDR3 is built from 11 residues. CDR3 sequence reads: CASSGGRGQYF. The CDR3 DNA reads TGTGCCAGCAGTGGGGGGAGGGGGCAGTACTTC.

This clone was picked up one time. V usage is TRBV2 and J usage is TRBJ2-7, with D maybe TRBD2 (6 bases). Germline lookup yields CDR1 SNHLY and CDR2 FYNNEI. The CDR3 runs 12 residues. V shed 4 bases and J shed 6 bases, with 10 bases lying between them. In DNA form, the CDR3 reads TGTGCCAGCAGTGGGGACTCCATCGAGCAGTACTTC. The encoded protein is CASSGDSIEQYF.

This clone was recorded only once. V and J are TRBV9 and TRBJ1-2; D is perhaps TRBD1 (6 bases). Per the germline V gene, CDR1 is SGDLS and CDR2 is YYNGEE. V was shortened by 4 bases and J by 1 base, with 11 bases between the two germline ends. The CDR3 loop spans 14 amino acids. CDR3 nucleotide sequence: TGTGCCAGCAGCACCCGGACAGATAACTATGGCTACACCTTC. This encodes CASSTRTDNYGYTF.